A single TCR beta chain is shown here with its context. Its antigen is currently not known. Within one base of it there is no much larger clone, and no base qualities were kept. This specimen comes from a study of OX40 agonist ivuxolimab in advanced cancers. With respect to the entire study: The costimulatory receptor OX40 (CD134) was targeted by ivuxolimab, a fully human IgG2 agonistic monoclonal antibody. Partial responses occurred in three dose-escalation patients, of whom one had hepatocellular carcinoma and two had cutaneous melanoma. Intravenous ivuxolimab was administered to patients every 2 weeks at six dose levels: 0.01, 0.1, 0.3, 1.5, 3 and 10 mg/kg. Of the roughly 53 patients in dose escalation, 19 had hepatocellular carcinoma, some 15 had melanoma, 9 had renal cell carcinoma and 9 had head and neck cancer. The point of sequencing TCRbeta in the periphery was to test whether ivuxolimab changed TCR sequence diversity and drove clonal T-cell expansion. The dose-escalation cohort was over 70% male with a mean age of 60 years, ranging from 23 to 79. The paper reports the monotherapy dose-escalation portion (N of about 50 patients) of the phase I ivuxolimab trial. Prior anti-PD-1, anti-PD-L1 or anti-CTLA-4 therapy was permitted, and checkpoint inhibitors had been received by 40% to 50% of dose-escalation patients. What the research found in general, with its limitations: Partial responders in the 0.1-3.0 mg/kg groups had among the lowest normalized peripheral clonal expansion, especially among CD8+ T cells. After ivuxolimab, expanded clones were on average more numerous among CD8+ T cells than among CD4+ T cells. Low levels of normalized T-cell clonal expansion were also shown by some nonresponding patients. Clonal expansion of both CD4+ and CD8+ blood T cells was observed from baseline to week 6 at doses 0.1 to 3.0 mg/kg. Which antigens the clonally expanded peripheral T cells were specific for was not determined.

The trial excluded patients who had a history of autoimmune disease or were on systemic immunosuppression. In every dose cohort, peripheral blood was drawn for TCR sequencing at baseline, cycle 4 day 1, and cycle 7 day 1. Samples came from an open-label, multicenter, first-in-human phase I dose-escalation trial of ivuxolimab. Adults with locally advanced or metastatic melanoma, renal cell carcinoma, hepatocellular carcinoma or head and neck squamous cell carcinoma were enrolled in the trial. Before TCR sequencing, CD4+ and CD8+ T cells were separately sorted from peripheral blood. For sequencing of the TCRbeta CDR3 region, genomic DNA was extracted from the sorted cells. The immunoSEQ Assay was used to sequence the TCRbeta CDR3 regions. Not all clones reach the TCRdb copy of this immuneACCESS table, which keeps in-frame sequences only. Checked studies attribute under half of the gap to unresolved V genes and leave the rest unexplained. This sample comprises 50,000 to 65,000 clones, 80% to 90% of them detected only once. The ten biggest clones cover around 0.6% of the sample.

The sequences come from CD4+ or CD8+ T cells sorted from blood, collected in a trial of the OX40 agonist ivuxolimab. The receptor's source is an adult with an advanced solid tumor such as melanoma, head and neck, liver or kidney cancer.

The CDR3 region reads CASSIRRGEIGYEQYF. The DNA sequence is TGTGCCAGCAGCATTAGGCGTGGGGAAATTGGCTACGAGCAGTACTTC. Recombination connected TRBV7-4 to TRBJ2-7; the D gene is not confidently resolved. The CDR3 has 16 amino acids, counting the end cysteine and phenylalanine. The read is trimmed to its CDR3 DNA, 48 bases read in frame from base 1. The junction carries 20 bases between V and J, which are trimmed by 5 bases and 3 bases respectively. Taken from the germline V gene, the CDR1 and CDR2 loops are SGHVT and SQSDAQ.